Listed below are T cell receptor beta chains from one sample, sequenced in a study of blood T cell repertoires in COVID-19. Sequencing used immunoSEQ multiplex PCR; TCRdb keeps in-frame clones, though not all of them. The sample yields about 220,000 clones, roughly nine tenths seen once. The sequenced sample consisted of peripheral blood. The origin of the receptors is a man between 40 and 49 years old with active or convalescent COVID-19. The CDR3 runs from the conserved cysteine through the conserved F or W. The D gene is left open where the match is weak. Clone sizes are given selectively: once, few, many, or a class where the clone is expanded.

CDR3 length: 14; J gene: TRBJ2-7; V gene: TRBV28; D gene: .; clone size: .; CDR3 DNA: TGTGCCAGCAGCCGGACAGTCCCCTCCTACGAGCAGTACTTC; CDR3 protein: CASSRTVPSYEQYF
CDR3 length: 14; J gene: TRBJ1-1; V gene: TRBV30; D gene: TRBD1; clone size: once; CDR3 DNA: TGTGCCTGGAGTGACGGGACAGGGGACACTGAAGCTTTCTTT; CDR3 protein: CAWSDGTGDTEAFF
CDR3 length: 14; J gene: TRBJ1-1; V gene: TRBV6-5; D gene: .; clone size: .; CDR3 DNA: TGTGCCAGCAGTTACGGCATAGCGAACACTGAAGCTTTCTTT; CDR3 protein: CASSYGIANTEAFF
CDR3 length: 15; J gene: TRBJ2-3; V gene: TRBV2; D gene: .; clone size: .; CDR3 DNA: TGTGCCAGCAGTGAAGCGGGGGGAGGCACAGATACGCAGTATTTT; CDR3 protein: CASSEAGGGTDTQYF
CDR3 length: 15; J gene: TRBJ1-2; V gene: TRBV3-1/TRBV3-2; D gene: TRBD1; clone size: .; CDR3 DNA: TGTGCCAGCAGCCAGGGGACAGGGAGTAGTTATGGCTACACCTTC; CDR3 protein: CASSQGTGSSYGYTF
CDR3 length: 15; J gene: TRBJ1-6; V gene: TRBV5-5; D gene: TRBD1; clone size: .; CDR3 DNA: TGTGCCAGCAGCTTGGACAGGGGCTATAATTCACCCCTCCACTTT; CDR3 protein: CASSLDRGYNSPLHF
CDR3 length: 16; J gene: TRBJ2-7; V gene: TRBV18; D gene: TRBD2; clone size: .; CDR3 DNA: TGTGCCAGCTCACCACTAGCGGGGGGGCACTCCTACGAGCAGTACTTC; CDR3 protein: CASSPLAGGHSYEQYF
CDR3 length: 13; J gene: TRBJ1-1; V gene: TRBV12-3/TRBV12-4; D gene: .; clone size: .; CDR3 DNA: TGTGCCAGCACCTACCGCGGGGACACTGAAGCTTTCTTT; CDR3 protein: CASTYRGDTEAFF
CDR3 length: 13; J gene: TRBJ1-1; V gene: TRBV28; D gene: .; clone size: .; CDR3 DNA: TGTGCCAGCAGTTTAGGGGGGGCGACTGAAGCTTTCTTT; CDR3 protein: CASSLGGATEAFF
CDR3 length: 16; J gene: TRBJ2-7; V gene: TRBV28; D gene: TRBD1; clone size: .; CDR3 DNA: TGTGCCAGCAGTTTATTCGGACAGGTGAGCTCCTACGAGCAGTACTTC; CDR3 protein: CASSLFGQVSSYEQYF
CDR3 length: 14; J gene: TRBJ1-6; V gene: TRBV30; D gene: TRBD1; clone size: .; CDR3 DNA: TGTGCCTGGAGTGTTTACAGGGGGACTTCACCCCTCCACTTT; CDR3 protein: CAWSVYRGTSPLHF
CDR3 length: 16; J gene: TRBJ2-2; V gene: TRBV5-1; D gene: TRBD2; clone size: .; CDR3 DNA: TGCGCCAGCACCATACTAGCGGGAGGGCCGCCCGGGGAGCTGTTTTTT; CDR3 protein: CASTILAGGPPGELFF
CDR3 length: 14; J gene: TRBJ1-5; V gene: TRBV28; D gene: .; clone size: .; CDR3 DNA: TGTGCCAGCAGTTTCCGGGAACTAAATCAGCCCCAGCATTTT; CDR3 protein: CASSFRELNQPQHF
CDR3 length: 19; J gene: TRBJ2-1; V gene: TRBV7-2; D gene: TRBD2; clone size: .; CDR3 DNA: TGTGCCAGCAGCTTAATTCGGATTCGGGAGGGGGTCCCGTACAATGAGCAGTTCTTC; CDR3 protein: CASSLIRIREGVPYNEQFF
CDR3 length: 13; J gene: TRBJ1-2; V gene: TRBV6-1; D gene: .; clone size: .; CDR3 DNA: TGTGCCAGCAGTGAAGGGACATTCGGTGGCTACACCTTC; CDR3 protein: CASSEGTFGGYTF
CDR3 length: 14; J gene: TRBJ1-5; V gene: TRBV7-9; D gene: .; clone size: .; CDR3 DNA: TGTGCCAGCAGCTTAGTCGCGGGCAATCAGCCCCAGCATTTT; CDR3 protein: CASSLVAGNQPQHF